Listed below are T cell receptor beta chains from one sample, sequenced in a study of blood T cells in healthy people across ages. MiXCR was run by TCRdb on the 5' RACE reads, yielding one entry per CDR3 protein. The sample lists about 680,000 distinct CDR3 sequences, roughly 49% seen once, with about 32% in the top ten. The source material was blood. Receptor source: a woman between 55 and 75 years old in good health. Both conserved end residues are part of each CDR3. Fields, in order: clone size, V gene, CDR3 length, J gene, D gene, CDR3 protein, CDR3 DNA. A D gene is named only where the DNA matches it firmly. The size field is filled for only some rows; it gives once, few, many or a size class.

.	TRBV5-1	18	TRBJ2-1	TRBD2	CASSLVSSGSSSYNEQFF	TGCGCCAGCAGCTTGGTATCTAGCGGGAGTAGTTCCTACAATGAGCAGTTCTTC
.	TRBV5-1	17	TRBJ2-1	TRBD2	CASSPGSTSGTDNEQFF	TGCGCCAGCAGCCCAGGGTCAACTAGCGGGACTGACAATGAGCAGTTCTTC
.	TRBV24-1	16	TRBJ2-1	TRBD1	CATSDPELDRANEQFF	TGTGCCACCAGTGACCCCGAGTTGGACAGGGCGAATGAGCAGTTCTTC
few	TRBV2	16	TRBJ2-3	.	CASSVTKGGLTDTQYF	TGTGCCAGCAGTGTCACGAAGGGCGGGCTCACAGATACGCAGTATTTT
.	TRBV7-2	14	TRBJ2-7	.	CASSGQASSYEQYF	TGTGCCAGCAGCGGGCAGGCGTCCTCCTACGAGCAGTACTTC
few	TRBV7-2	15	TRBJ2-5	.	CASSLGIGSRKTQYF	TGTGCCAGCAGCTTAGGGATTGGGAGCCGTAAGACCCAGTACTTC
few	TRBV29-1	14	TRBJ2-7	.	CSVEGPQGNYEQYF	TGCAGCGTTGAAGGACCACAGGGTAATTACGAGCAGTACTTC
few	TRBV18	14	TRBJ1-1	.	CASSPPGKSAEAFF	TGTGCCAGCTCACCACCCGGAAAGAGCGCTGAAGCTTTCTTT
once	TRBV6-5	14	TRBJ1-5	.	CATTKLAGDQPQHF	TGTGCCACGACAAAGCTGGCAGGGGACCAGCCCCAGCATTTT
.	TRBV7-9	13	TRBJ2-1	TRBD2	CASSREGLNEQFF	TGTGCCAGCAGTAGGGAGGGCCTGAATGAGCAGTTCTTC
few	TRBV14	16	TRBJ2-3	.	CASSIRTPRQADTQYF	TGTGCCAGCAGCATCCGGACTCCCAGACAGGCAGATACGCAGTATTTT
.	TRBV29-1	11	TRBJ1-4	TRBD1	CSVERTGELFF	TGCAGCGTTGAACGGACAGGAGAACTGTTTTTT
many	TRBV10-3	12	TRBJ2-3	.	CAISESTDTQYF	TGTGCCATCAGTGAGAGCACAGATACGCAGTATTTT
few	TRBV27	13	TRBJ1-2	.	CASSLNRGRGYTF	TGTGCCAGCAGTTTAAATAGGGGAAGAGGCTACACCTTC
.	TRBV6-6	15	TRBJ2-7	TRBD1	CASSYGNRGRYEQYF	TGTGCCAGCAGTTACGGCAACAGGGGGCGGTACGAGCAGTACTTC
.	TRBV7-3	13	TRBJ2-5	.	CASSPSPVETQYF	TGTGCCAGCAGCCCGTCGCCGGTGGAGACCCAGTACTTC
.	TRBV18	14	TRBJ1-4	TRBD1	CASSPPNRGEKLFF	TGTGCCAGCTCACCTCCCAACAGGGGCGAAAAACTGTTTTTT
.	TRBV11-2	12	TRBJ2-7	.	CASSLGGSGKYF	TGTGCCAGCAGCTTAGGAGGTAGCGGAAAGTACTTC
once	TRBV20-1	15	TRBJ2-7	.	CSARSRGSPSYEQYF	TGCAGTGCTAGGTCGCGTGGCAGCCCATCCTACGAGCAGTACTTC
few	TRBV5-5	15	TRBJ2-1	TRBD2	CASSLRLAGGNEQFF	TGTGCCAGCAGCCTCAGACTAGCGGGGGGTAATGAGCAGTTCTTC
once	TRBV6-5	19	TRBJ2-1	TRBD2	CASSYLGTSGVNSYNEQFF	TGTGCCAGCAGTTACCTCGGGACTAGCGGGGTGAACTCCTACAATGAGCAGTTCTTC
.	TRBV7-9	14	TRBJ2-7	TRBD2	CASSATGTTYEQYF	TGTGCCAGCAGCGCGACTGGGACTACCTACGAGCAGTACTTC
few	TRBV20-1	15	TRBJ2-1	.	CSAAKGVSSYNEQFF	TGCAGTGCTGCCAAAGGGGTTAGCTCCTACAATGAGCAGTTCTTC
.	TRBV6-2/TRBV6-3	17	TRBJ2-1	TRBD2	CASSNHRRLAGTNEQFF	TGTGCCAGCAGTAACCACCGAAGACTAGCGGGAACCAATGAGCAGTTCTTC
many	TRBV29-1	12	TRBJ2-5	.	CSTKDGTKTQYF	TGCAGCACGAAGGACGGGACGAAGACCCAGTACTTC
.	TRBV10-3	17	TRBJ2-7	.	CAISESPVGAPPYEQYF	TGTGCCATCAGTGAGTCGCCCGTGGGAGCCCCTCCCTACGAGCAGTACTTC
.	TRBV25-1	17	TRBJ2-5	TRBD2	CASSEFGNGAGSREQYF	TGTGCCAGCAGTGAATTCGGAAATGGAGCGGGGTCGCGTGAGCAGTACTTC
.	TRBV20-1	12	TRBJ1-2	.	CSALPAEGGYTF	TGCAGTGCCCTCCCCGCAGAAGGGGGCTACACCTTC
.	TRBV28	15	TRBJ2-7	.	CASRRRQGGFYEQYF	TGTGCCAGCAGACGCAGACAGGGAGGATTCTACGAGCAGTACTTC
few	TRBV6-2/TRBV6-3	12	TRBJ1-5	TRBD1	CASRTGYQPQHF	TGTGCCAGCAGGACAGGGTATCAGCCCCAGCATTTT
few	TRBV20-1	14	TRBJ2-5	TRBD2	CSATTSGRSNEQYF	TGCAGTGCTACAACTAGCGGGAGAAGTAATGAGCAGTACTTC
.	TRBV5-1	12	TRBJ2-7	.	CASSMTDYEQYF	TGCGCCAGCAGCATGACAGATTACGAGCAGTACTTC
.	TRBV24-1	15	TRBJ2-7	.	CATSDPKDSYNEQYF	TGTGCCACCAGTGACCCCAAGGACTCCTACAATGAGCAGTACTTC
.	TRBV20-1	12	TRBJ2-7	.	CSASRQSYEQYF	TGCAGTGCTTCCAGACAGTCCTACGAGCAGTACTTC
.	TRBV7-3	14	TRBJ2-7	.	CASSFDASYNEQYF	TGTGCCAGCAGCTTTGACGCCTCCTACAATGAGCAGTACTTC
once	TRBV11-2	15	TRBJ2-5	.	CASSLRTESIAGQYF	TGTGCCAGCAGCCTCCGGACAGAGTCAATTGCGGGCCAGTACTTC
.	TRBV28	13	TRBJ2-7	.	CASGGGRGNEQYF	TGTGCCAGCGGAGGGGGCAGAGGAAACGAGCAGTACTTC
.	TRBV6-2/TRBV6-3	18	TRBJ2-4	.	CASKNPRMQALGENIQYF	TGTGCCAGCAAAAACCCGCGGATGCAGGCCCTTGGTGAAAACATTCAGTACTTC
.	TRBV18	11	TRBJ2-5	TRBD2	CASSGEGTQYF	TGTGCCAGCTCAGGGGAGGGGACCCAGTACTTC
once	TRBV7-9	15	TRBJ2-3	.	CASNETPNLADTQYF	TGTGCCAGCAACGAAACCCCTAACCTGGCAGATACGCAGTATTTT
.	TRBV4-3	20	TRBJ2-1	TRBD2	CASSQAPLAGGRSSYNEQFF	TGCGCCAGCAGCCAAGCTCCGCTAGCGGGAGGGCGAAGCTCCTACAATGAGCAGTTCTTC
few	TRBV5-1	14	TRBJ2-3	.	CASSTGSDKDTQYF	TGCGCCAGCAGCACAGGGAGTGACAAGGATACGCAGTATTTT
.	TRBV4-2	14	TRBJ2-5	.	CASSQSGTQETQYF	TGTGCCAGCAGCCAGTCCGGGACTCAAGAGACCCAGTACTTC
.	TRBV7-2	13	TRBJ2-1	.	CASSVWVYNEQFF	TGTGCCAGCAGCGTATGGGTGTACAATGAGCAGTTCTTC
few	TRBV7-3	15	TRBJ2-1	TRBD2	CASSSRLADVNEQFF	TGTGCCAGCAGCTCCCGACTAGCGGACGTCAATGAGCAGTTCTTC
.	TRBV10-3	14	TRBJ2-3	.	CAISESTGSDTQYF	TGTGCCATCAGTGAGTCAACAGGGTCAGATACGCAGTATTTT
.	TRBV6-2/TRBV6-3	14	TRBJ2-5	.	CASEQGTYQETQYF	TGTGCCAGCGAACAGGGCACGTACCAAGAGACCCAGTACTTC
.	TRBV7-2	13	TRBJ2-7	.	CASSSVGRGEQYF	TGTGCCAGCAGCTCCGTTGGCCGCGGTGAGCAGTACTTC
.	TRBV5-1	15	TRBJ2-4	.	CASSLIPGEKNIQYF	TGCGCCAGCAGCTTGATCCCAGGGGAAAAAAACATTCAGTACTTC
few	TRBV30	14	TRBJ2-7	TRBD2	CAWRESGNGYEQYF	TGTGCCTGGAGGGAAAGCGGGAATGGTTACGAGCAGTACTTC
.	TRBV7-2	16	TRBJ2-5	.	CASSLVGRLDQETQYF	TGTGCCAGCAGCTTAGTCGGCAGGTTGGACCAAGAGACCCAGTACTTC
few	TRBV28	15	TRBJ2-7	TRBD2	CASSLELAGAYEQYF	TGTGCCAGCAGTTTGGAACTAGCGGGAGCCTACGAGCAGTACTTC
.	TRBV5-5	13	TRBJ2-5	TRBD2	CATSGTGEETQYF	TGTGCCACCAGCGGGACTGGGGAAGAGACCCAGTACTTC
.	TRBV9	16	TRBJ2-4	.	CASSVANVLAKNIQYF	TGTGCCAGCAGCGTAGCTAACGTACTAGCCAAAAACATTCAGTACTTC
.	TRBV7-2	12	TRBJ2-7	.	CASRSASYEQYF	TGTGCCAGCAGGTCCGCCTCCTACGAGCAGTACTTC